The subject of this entry is one T cell receptor (beta chain). The data originate from a study of blood T cell repertoires in COVID-19. Study-wide context: Specimens from acute and convalescent COVID-19 originated in the United States, Italy and Spain. PBMCs, B-cell-depleted T cells, or T cells provided the cDNA or gDNA that made up the material.

Assay used: immunoSEQ multiplex PCR; TCRdb lists only in-frame clones, some missing. Of 200,000 to 250,000 clones in the sample, about 83% are singletons; the top ten hold 5.5%. The V gene end was trimmed by 4 bases and the J gene end by 1 base; junction bases not matched to a gene: 2. This CDR3 comprises 14 residues. Germline assignment: CDR1 MGHDK and CDR2 SYGVNS. The chain carries TRBV25-1 and TRBJ2-3; 7 bases fit TRBD2. The sequenced sample was peripheral blood. This clonotype was sampled from a human donor in a cohort sampled during active COVID-19. CDR3 bases: TGTGCCAGCAGTGTTACTAGCGGCACAGATACGCAGTATTTT. As protein: CASSVTSGTDTQYF.